This T cell receptor beta chain was retrieved from a study of T cell responses to AZD1222 COVID-19 vaccine. General observations from the study: Unmutated variant regions are reportedly targeted by nearly half of spike-specific TCRs. Spike-wide vaccine-associated CD4 TCRs dominated at 160-218 and 743-854. Donors were chiefly white British, with a greater number of females, and clonal diversity was perhaps underestimated. Repertoire collection took place solely once the T cell response had peaked.

Of note for this clone: No antigen is known for it.

Using immunoSEQ multiplex PCR, the repertoire was profiled, and TCRdb retains in-frame clones only, with some absent. The sample lists 150,000 to 180,000 clones, about nine tenths occurring once. Germline values: CDR1 MNHNS, CDR2 SASEGT. CDR3 length: 15 amino acids. Unmatched junction bases numbered 1, after V lost 1 base and J lost 0 bases. V and J are TRBV6-1 and TRBJ1-1, with 8 bases aligning to TRBD1. The sequence came from an adult in good health. The sample here was peripheral blood, taken on day 0 of MenACWY control vaccination. The CDR3 is CASSEGTGMNTEAFF. CDR3 coding DNA: TGTGCCAGCAGTGAAGGGACAGGGATGAACACTGAAGCTTTCTTT.